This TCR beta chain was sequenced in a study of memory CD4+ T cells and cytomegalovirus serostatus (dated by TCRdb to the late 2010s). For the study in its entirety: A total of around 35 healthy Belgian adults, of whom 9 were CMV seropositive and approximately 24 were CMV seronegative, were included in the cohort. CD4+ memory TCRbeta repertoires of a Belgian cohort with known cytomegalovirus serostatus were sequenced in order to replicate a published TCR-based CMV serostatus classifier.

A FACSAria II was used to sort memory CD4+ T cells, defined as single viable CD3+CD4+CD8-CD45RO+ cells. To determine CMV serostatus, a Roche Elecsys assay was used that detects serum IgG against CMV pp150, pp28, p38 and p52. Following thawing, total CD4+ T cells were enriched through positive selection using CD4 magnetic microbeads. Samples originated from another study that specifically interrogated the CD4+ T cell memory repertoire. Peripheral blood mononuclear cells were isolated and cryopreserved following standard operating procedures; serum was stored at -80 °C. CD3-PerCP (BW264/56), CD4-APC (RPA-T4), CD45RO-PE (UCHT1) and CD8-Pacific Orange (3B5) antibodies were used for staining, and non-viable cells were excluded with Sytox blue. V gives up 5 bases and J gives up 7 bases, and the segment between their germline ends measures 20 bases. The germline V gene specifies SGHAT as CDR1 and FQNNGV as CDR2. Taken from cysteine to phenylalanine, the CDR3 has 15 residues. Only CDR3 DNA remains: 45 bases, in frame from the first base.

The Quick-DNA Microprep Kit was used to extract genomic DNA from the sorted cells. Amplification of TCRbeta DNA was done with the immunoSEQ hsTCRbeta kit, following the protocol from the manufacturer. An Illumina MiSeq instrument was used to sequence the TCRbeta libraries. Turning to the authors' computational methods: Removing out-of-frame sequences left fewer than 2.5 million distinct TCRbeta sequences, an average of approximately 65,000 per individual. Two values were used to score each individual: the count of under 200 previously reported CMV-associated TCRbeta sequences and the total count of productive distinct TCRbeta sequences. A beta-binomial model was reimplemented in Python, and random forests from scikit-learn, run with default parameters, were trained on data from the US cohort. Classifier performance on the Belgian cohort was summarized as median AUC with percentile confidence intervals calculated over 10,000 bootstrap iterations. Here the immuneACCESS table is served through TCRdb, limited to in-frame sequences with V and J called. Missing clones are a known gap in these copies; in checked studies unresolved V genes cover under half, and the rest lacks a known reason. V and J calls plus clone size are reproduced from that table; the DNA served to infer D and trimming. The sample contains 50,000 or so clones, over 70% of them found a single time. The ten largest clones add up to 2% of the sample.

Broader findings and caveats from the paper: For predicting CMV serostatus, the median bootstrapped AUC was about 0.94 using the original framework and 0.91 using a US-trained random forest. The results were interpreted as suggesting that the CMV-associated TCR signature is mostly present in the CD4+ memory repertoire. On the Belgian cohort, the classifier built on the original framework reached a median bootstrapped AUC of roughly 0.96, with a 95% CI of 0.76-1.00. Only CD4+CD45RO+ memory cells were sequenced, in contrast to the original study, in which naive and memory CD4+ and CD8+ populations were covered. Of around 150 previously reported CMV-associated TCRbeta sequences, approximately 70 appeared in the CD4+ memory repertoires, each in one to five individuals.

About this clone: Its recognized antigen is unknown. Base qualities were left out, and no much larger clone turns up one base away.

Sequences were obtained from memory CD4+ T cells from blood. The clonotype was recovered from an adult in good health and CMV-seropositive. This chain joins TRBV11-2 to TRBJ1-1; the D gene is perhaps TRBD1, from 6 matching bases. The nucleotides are TGTGCCAGCAGCCCGACGGGGGGGACAAACGGTGAAGCTTTCTTT. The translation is CASSPTGGTNGEAFF.